The text below deals with one T cell receptor (delta chain). This sample is part of a study of gamma-delta chains in newborns, infants, children. On the study more broadly: Polyclonal expansion of innate γδ T cells after birth follows microbial exposure.

TCRdb reprocessed the reads through CATT. This sample has about 8,500 delta-chain clones; under 3.5% occur once, and the top ten carry about a sixth. This CDR3 spans 12 amino acids. Germline V gene sequence: CDR1 TVYSNPD, CDR2 GDNSRS (reference sequence). V lost 3 bases to trimming and J lost 6 bases; unmatched junction nucleotides: 2. The source is a child who was a newborn, infant or young child, either healthy, febrile or measles-vaccinated (not recorded which). The chain carries TRDV3 and TRDJ1; the match to TRDD3 covers 12 bases. The specimen sequenced was blood. CDR3 DNA sequence: TGTGCCTTGTACTGGGGGATACATAAACTCATCTTT. Its protein is CALYWGIHKLIF.